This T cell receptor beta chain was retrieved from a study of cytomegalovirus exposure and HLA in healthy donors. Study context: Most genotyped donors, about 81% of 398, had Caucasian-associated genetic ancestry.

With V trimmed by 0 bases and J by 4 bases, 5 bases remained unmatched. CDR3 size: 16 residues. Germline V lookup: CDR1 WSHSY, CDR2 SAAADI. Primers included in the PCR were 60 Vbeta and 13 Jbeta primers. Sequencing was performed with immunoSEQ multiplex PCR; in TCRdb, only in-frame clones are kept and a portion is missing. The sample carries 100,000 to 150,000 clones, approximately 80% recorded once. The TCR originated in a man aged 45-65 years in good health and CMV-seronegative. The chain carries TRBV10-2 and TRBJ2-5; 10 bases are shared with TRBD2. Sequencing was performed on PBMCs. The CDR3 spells CASSESRAGGRETQYF. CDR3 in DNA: TGCGCCAGCAGTGAGTCCCGAGCGGGGGGGCGAGAGACCCAGTACTTC.